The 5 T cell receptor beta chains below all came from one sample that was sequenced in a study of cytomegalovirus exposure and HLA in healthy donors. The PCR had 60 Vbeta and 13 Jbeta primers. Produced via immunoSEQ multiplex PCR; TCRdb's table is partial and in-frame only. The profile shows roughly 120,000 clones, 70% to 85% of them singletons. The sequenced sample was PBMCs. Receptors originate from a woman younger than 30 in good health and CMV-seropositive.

CDR3 in DNA: TGTGCCAGCAGTTACAAACAGGGTTCCTATAATTCACCCCTCCACTTT. The encoded protein is CASSYKQGSYNSPLHF. V is TRBV6-5 and J is TRBJ1-6, with TRBD1 as a possible D gene (6 bases). This CDR3 contains 16 residues. The V gene's germline CDR1 is MNHEY and CDR2 SVGAGI. The V and J ends lost 2 bases and 1 base respectively, with 9 bases between them.

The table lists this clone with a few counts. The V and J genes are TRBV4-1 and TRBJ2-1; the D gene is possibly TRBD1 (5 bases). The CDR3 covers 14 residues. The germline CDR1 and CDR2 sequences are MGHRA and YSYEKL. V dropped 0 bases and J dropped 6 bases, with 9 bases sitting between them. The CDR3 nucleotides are TGCGCCAGCAGCCAAGAAGGGGCTACCAATGAGCAGTTCTTC. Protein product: CASSQEGATNEQFF.

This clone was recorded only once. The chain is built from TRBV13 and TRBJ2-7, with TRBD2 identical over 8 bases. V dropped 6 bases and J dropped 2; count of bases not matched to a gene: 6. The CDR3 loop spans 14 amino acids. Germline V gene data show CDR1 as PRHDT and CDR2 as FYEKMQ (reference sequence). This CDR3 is CASRWTGGAYEQYF. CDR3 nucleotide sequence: TGTGCCAGCAGATGGACCGGGGGGGCCTACGAGCAGTACTTC.

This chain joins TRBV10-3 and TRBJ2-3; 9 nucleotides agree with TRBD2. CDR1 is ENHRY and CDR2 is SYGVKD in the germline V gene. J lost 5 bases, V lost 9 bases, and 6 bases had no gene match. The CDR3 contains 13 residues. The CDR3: CAIAGGREDTQYF. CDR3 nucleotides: TGTGCCATTGCGGGGGGGAGAGAAGATACGCAGTATTTT.

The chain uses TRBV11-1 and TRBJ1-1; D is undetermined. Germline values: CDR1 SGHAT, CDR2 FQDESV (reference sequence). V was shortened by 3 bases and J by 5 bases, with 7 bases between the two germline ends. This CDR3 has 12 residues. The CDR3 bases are TGTGCCAGCAGCTTCTCAGGAACTGAAGCTTTCTTT. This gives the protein CASSFSGTEAFF.